The subject of this entry is one T cell receptor (beta chain). This clone has just a few counts. Which antigen it targets is not known. One base away there is no much larger clone; base qualities are not given. This sample stems from a study of cytomegalovirus exposure and HLA in healthy donors (TCRdb year 2017). Some background on the complete study: According to an earlier analysis of several hundred of the donors, 150 million to 200 million T cells yielded approximately 120 million unique TCR beta sequences and 250 to 350 Gb of sequence data. An early release that covered around 590 HLA-typed donors contained around 300 gigabases of sequencing data and tens of millions of unique TCR sequences. Among the approximately 430 genotyped donors, 81% belonged to the genetic ancestry cluster associated with self-reported Caucasian donors. The study was designed to test whether signatures of past pathogen exposure could be identified by cataloging public T cell receptors. The study profiled the T cell repertoires of under 700 subjects by immunosequencing and related them to cytomegalovirus serostatus. Along with the roughly 610-subject first cohort, a separate validation cohort of roughly 110 different subjects was used. To predict cytomegalovirus infection status, the study combined high-throughput TCR immunosequencing, statistical association of individual TCRs with disease status, and machine learning. In a later analysis, previously published TCR beta repertoires from 500 to 750 donors were re-analyzed and high-resolution HLA genotyping was added so that TCR occurrence patterns could be studied. Rather than using new phenotypic data, the later analysis identified candidate immune exposures from TCR beta sequences and from how often those sequences occurred across donors. To decide whether each TCR beta V gene segment behaved as functional or pseudogenic, an earlier analysis of some 540 of the donors relied on high-throughput TCR beta sequencing. Donor age, sex, ethnicity and CMV serostatus were compiled alongside the repertoire data. In a later genetic analysis, genome-wide SNP genotypes for about three fifths of the roughly 670 donors were used, and that subset was treated as a discovery cohort. Every discovery cohort repertoire had been produced on one sequencing platform. Both class I and class II loci were covered by HLA typing, at four-digit resolution. Typing coverage differed by locus: A, B, C, DRB1 and DQB1 were typed in roughly 620-630 donors, DQA1 in 522, DPA1 in around 610, and DPB1 in 400 to 480. Roughly 5 DR-DQ haplotypes were handled as single units for association and clustering because linkage in the cohort was strong. On average, roughly 200,000 unique TCR beta nucleotide sequences were sequenced per donor among 398 genotyped donors of the cohort, with around 19% of those sequences being non-productive.

The cohort was made up of about 670 healthy bone marrow donors. All cohort members were sampled while nominally healthy, although unrecorded immune exposures were likely present. The donor tested CMV seronegative and was one of the 352 seronegative cohort members. Each donor provided a peripheral blood sample, and peripheral blood mononuclear cells were used for TCR beta sequencing. The Qiagen DNeasy Blood Extraction Kit was used to extract genomic DNA from the blood cell samples. Study-wide findings and limitations: Over 15 rarely observed V segments, including chromosome 9 orphons, were excluded from the earlier analysis of approximately 500 of the donors because counts were too low. A later analysis found that most CMV-associated TCR beta chains appeared HLA-restricted, with HLA associations seemingly driven largely by CMV exposure. A group of highly shared sequence variants was considered likely to be a technical artifact of the sequencing pipeline. In a later genetic analysis, a missense DCLRE1C variant was associated with V-gene and J-gene trimming of TCR beta chains, and the association was replicated in an independent cohort. An earlier analysis of roughly 570 of the donors showed that most TCR beta V segments appeared in productive rearrangements either about 87% or about 30% of the time, which broadly matched IMGT annotations. In vitro tests confirmed that three of the cytomegalovirus-associated TCR beta chains recognize cytomegalovirus antigens. A later genetic analysis reported fewer N-insertions in productive TCRs among donors in an Asian-associated ancestry cluster than the roughly 700-donor mean. Specific HLA alleles were associated with 15,000 to 20,000 TCR beta sequences at a false discovery rate of 0.05 in a later analysis. According to a later analysis, parvovirus B19, influenza, CMV and Epstein-Barr virus appeared linked to several top co-occurrence clusters. While some public TCRs were present in many individuals, most TCR sequences turned up only very rarely across donors. The authors suggested that the approach could potentially be generalized to other disease states and immunological phenotypes. The cohort was sequenced for TCR beta chains only, and without alpha or paired-chain data the features that could be detected were limited. HLA typing was unavailable for some donors at each locus, so association tests used only the typed subset. A further reported finding was that TCR beta sequences accurately predicted the HLA-A and HLA-B alleles for most subjects in the first cohort. When HLA alleles, especially DR and DQ, strongly co-occurred, attributing TCR associations to individual alleles was difficult. A later analysis found that TCR association rates varied across HLA loci, with DRB1 alleles showing the most associated TCRs and HLA-C alleles the fewest. Linkage disequilibrium might explain the correlated functional status among segregating V segments, but an unknown experimental factor could not be ruled out. Some IMGT-functional V segments, including TRBV6-2 and TRBV6-3, could not be distinguished by the 87-base-pair reads and were therefore excluded. The presence/absence analyses assumed that sequencing depth was roughly uniform across donors, and that assumption may not be true. CMV serostatus was the only immune exposure information available for the cohort. A later analysis found that HLA-associated TCR beta chains were more clonally expanded and had lower generation probabilities than equally common non-associated chains. In both the original and validation cohorts, the classifier was reported to diagnose cytomegalovirus status with high specificity and sensitivity. In the study, 150 to 200 TCR beta chains were listed as associated with cytomegalovirus.

Library method: the immunoSEQ multiplex PCR assay. The multiplex PCR relied on a mix of 60 forward primers for TCR Vbeta segments and 13 reverse primers for TCR Jbeta segments. A multiplex PCR assay on genomic DNA amplified the CDR3 region of rearranged TCR beta genes. The Illumina HiSeq System was used to sequence the amplified TCR beta libraries as 87-base-pair reads. Per the authors' processing: In a later analysis, around 80 million unique TCR beta chains were counted across the roughly 610 repertoires, and approximately 9.9 million of these chains were shared by at least two donors. A nearest-neighbor algorithm error-corrected the raw reads and collapsed the reads into unique sequences, merging closely related sequences to remove PCR and sequencing errors. CDR3 sequences were aligned to IMGT reference sequences to assign V, D and J gene segments. For a sequence to be retained, a match of at least six nucleotides was required to both a V gene segment and a J gene segment. Rearrangements were classified as productive when the CDR3 lacked stop codons and remained in frame with V and J, and all other rearrangements were classified as non-productive. Following IMGT convention, CDR3 was defined as the stretch from the second conserved V-encoded cysteine to the conserved J-encoded phenylalanine. Sequences without an unambiguous match to a single V gene segment were excluded from the earlier analysis of 450 to 750 of the donors. In an earlier analysis of about 590 of the donors, a V segment was called functional when productive rearrangements were above 56.7%, and segregating when the standard deviation between donors exceeded 5%. A statistical classification framework was built for diagnosing cytomegalovirus status from the catalog of TCR beta chain sequences. In a later analysis, TCR nucleotide sequences were compared against IMGT/GENE-DB human TR gene sequences so that V and J genes could be assigned. The TCRdist pipeline was used in a later analysis to assign CDR3 sequences and most-parsimonious VDJ recombination scenarios. In a later analysis, each TCR beta chain was defined by its CDR3 amino acid sequence together with its V-gene family, and reads lacking a unique V-gene family were excluded. To address suspected cross-contamination and a sequencing artifact, a later analysis removed around 590 highly shared, low-generation-probability nucleotide sequences. For each public chain, a later analysis derived a clonal expansion index from normalized ranks of inferred template counts within each repertoire. In a later analysis, generation probabilities were computed using a VDJ recombination model fitted to out-of-frame rearrangements, and the results were checked against IGoR. In a later analysis, hypergeometric tests were used to score TCR-TCR, TCR-HLA and TCR-CMV co-occurrence, with a repertoire-size bias correction applied to TCR pairs. To estimate false discovery rates, a later analysis permuted the HLA or CMV assignments 20 times. A later analysis grouped co-occurring TCRs with DBSCAN, adding TCRdist sequence similarity when clustering within HLA-allele-positive subsets. Repertoires with fewer than 30,000 or more than 120,000 public chains were left out of co-occurrence clustering, as were about five repertoires with anomalous nucleotide sharing. The immuneACCESS repertoire file appears here via TCRdb, limited to in-frame rearrangements. These files lack a portion of the clones; in checked studies, under half of the deficit traces to unresolved V genes, and the cause of the others is not known. The DNA was the basis for D and trimming; V, J and clone size are from that table. A total of about 120,000 clones appear in this sample, around 74% of them only once. Clones ranked in the top ten supply roughly 7% of the sample.

The CDR1 and CDR2 encoded by the germline V gene are SGDLS and YYNGEE. V lost 0 bases and J lost 4 bases, and the count of bases not matched to a germline gene is 4. The CDR3 spans 16 residues, from the cysteine through the phenylalanine. CDR3 DNA only is kept here, 48 bases in frame from base 1. The specimen was PBMCs. This chain joins TRBV9 to TRBJ2-7; TRBD2 matches 13 bases in the middle. This sequence was found in a male donor in good health and CMV-seronegative. The nucleotide sequence is given as TGTGCCAGCAGCGTAGGGGGACTAGCGGGATCATACGAGCAGTACTTC. This translates into CASSVGGLAGSYEQYF.